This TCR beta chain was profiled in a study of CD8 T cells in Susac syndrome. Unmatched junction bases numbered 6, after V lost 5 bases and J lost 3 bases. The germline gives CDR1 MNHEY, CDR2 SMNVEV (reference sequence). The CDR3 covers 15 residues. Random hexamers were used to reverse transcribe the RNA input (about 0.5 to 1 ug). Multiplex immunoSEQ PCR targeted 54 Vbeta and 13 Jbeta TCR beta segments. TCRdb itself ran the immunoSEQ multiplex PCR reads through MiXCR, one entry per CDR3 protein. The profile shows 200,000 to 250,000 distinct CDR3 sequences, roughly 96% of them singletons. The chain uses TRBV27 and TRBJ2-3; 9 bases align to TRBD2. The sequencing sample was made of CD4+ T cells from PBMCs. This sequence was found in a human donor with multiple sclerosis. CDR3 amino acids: CASSTILAGTDTQYF. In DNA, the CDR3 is TGTGCCAGCAGTACGATCCTAGCGGGGACAGATACGCAGTATTTT.